This T cell receptor (beta chain) came from a study of CD8 T cells in ankylosing spondylitis. Overall study findings and caveats: Past studies reported some motif variants in reactive arthritis synovial fluid and blood.

Germline CDR1 is SEHNR and CDR2 is FQNEAQ (reference sequence). The CDR3 is made up of 15 amino acids. Deletions cut 5 bases from V and 11 bases from J, with 24 bases between. Regarding this clonotype: The antigen is unknown.

TCRdb processed the 5' RACE reads anew with MiXCR; each CDR3 protein has one entry. The sample has roughly 35,000 distinct CDR3 sequences; around 10% are singletons. The sample consisted of synovial fluid, either unsorted or a sorted T cell fraction (not recorded which). This chain uses TRBV7-9 with TRBJ1-1; possibly TRBD1 for D (5 bases). This receptor was obtained from a male donor with ankylosing spondylitis. The CDR3 region is CASSTFDIGTLGAFF. Here the CDR3 DNA reads TGTGCCAGCAGCACCTTCGATATTGGGACCCTTGGGGCTTTCTTT.